Following are 29 T cell receptor beta chains from one sample sequenced in a study of CD8 T cells in Susac syndrome (dated by TCRdb to about 2019). The library came from the immunoSEQ multiplex PCR assay. RNA was extracted using the RNeasy kit, and about 0.45 to 1 ug of the RNA was reverse transcribed with random hexamers. Clones were called with MiXCR by TCRdb after fastp trimmed the public reads at Q25, and only in-frame beta chains were retained. Entries are consolidated by CDR3 protein sequence, retaining the most common genes and DNA. This sample is represented by some 110,000 distinct CDR3 sequences; over 90% of them were singletons. The top ten clonotypes cover over 0.12% of the sample. The specimen was CD4+ T cells from PBMCs. The source is a human donor with Susac syndrome.

The chain combines TRBV30 with TRBJ2-7; 12 bases map to TRBD2. This CDR3 is built from 18 residues. From germline, CDR1 is GTSNPN and CDR2 SVGIG (reference sequence). V was pared by 0 bases and J by 6 bases, with 15 bases of the junction left unmatched. As DNA, the CDR3 is TGTGCCTGGAGTGTCGCCGCGTCCGGACTAGCGGGATTCAGCGAGCAGTACTTC. Translated: CAWSVAASGLAGFSEQYF. Using reference TRBV30 and TRBJ2-7 for the parts outside the CDR3, the full variable domain is SQTIHQWPATLVQPVGSPLSLECTVEGTSNPNLYWYRQAAGRGLQLLFYSVGIGQISSEVPQNLSASRPQDRQFILSSKKLLLSDSGFYLCAWSVAASGLAGFSEQYFGPGTRLTVT.

The chain carries TRBV15 and TRBJ1-5; TRBD1 might be the D (6 bases). Germline loops: CDR1 LNHNV, CDR2 YYDKDF (reference sequence). The germline V and J ends were trimmed by 0 bases and 4 bases, with 10 bases remaining between them. The length of the CDR3 is 15 residues. The CDR3 spells CATSRDWGQNQPQHF. The CDR3 coding sequence is TGTGCCACCAGCAGAGATTGGGGACAAAATCAGCCCCAGCATTTT.

The genes are TRBV12-3 or TRBV12-4 and TRBJ1-5; 10 bases agree with TRBD1. The CDR3 totals 18 residues. Trimming removed 2 bases from V and 7 bases from J; junction bases left unmatched: 14. CDR3 residues: CASSLYPSGTGAGQPQHF. The CDR3 nucleotides read TGTGCCAGCAGTTTATACCCCTCCGGGACAGGGGCAGGGCAGCCCCAGCATTTT.

The rearrangement uses TRBV7-9 and TRBJ2-4; no definite D call. From germline, CDR1 is SEHNR and CDR2 FQNEAQ (reference sequence). The CDR3 is made up of 13 amino acids. The V gene lost 5 bases and the J gene lost 0 bases, with 5 bases spanning the gap. The CDR3 protein is CASSVLAKNIQYF. The DNA of the CDR3 is TGTGCCAGCAGCGTTCTAGCCAAAAACATTCAGTACTTC.

The chain carries TRBV12-3 or TRBV12-4 and TRBJ2-5; perhaps TRBD1 as D (6 bases). Trimming removed 5 bases at V and 5 bases at J, with 15 bases between. This CDR3 comprises 14 residues. The CDR3 DNA reads TGTGCCAGCAGTCCCCGCCTAAGGGGGGAGACCCAGTACTTC. Its protein is CASSPRLRGETQYF.

The CDR3 bases are TGTGCCAGCAGCTCCGGATCTAGCGGGAGCGAACAGTACTTC. Its translation is CASSSGSSGSEQYF. The chain joins TRBV5-4 to TRBJ2-7; 10 bases line up with TRBD2. The ends lost 3 bases at V and 10 bases at J; junction bases unmatched: 10. The CDR3 contains 14 residues. CDR1 and CDR2 from the germline V gene are SGHNT and YYREEE (reference sequence).

The J gene is TRBJ2-2, the V gene TRBV2; 8 positions match TRBD2. Germline V gives CDR1 SNHLY, CDR2 FYNNEI. The CDR3 has 15 residues. V dropped 2 bases and J dropped 5; count of bases not matched to a gene: 4. The CDR3 region has the DNA TGTGCCAGCAGTGAAACGGGACTAGGGACCGGGGAGCTGTTTTTT. Its protein product is CASSETGLGTGELFF. The variable domain in full, with the rest retrieved from reference TRBV2 and TRBJ2-2, is EPEVTQTPSHQVTQMGQEVILRCVPISNHLYFYWYRQILGQKVEFLVSFYNNEISEKSEIFDDQFSVERPDGSNFTLKIRSTKLEDSAMYFCASSETGLGTGELFFGEGSRLTVL.

The rearrangement joins TRBV9 to TRBJ2-5; D may be TRBD1 or TRBD2 (6 bases each). CDR3 length equals 15 residues. The V end was cut by 3 bases, the J end by 5 bases, with 17 bases between. From germline, CDR1 is SGDLS and CDR2 YYNGEE. The CDR3 DNA follows: TGTGCCAGCAGCGCTCAGGGGCAGGCGGGGGAGACCCAGTACTTC. As protein: CASSAQGQAGETQYF.

V is TRBV28 and J is TRBJ1-3; D is undetermined. The length of the CDR3 is 12 residues. Germline assignment: CDR1 MDHEN and CDR2 SYDVKM. V shed 6 bases and J shed 2 bases, with 5 bases lying between them. The CDR3 region has the DNA TGTGCCAGCAGAACCCCTGGAAACACCATATATTTT. The encoded protein is CASRTPGNTIYF. Variable domain in full (rest from reference TRBV28 and TRBJ1-3): DVKVTQSSRYLVKRTGEKVFLECVQDMDHENMFWYRQDPGLGLRLIYFSYDVKMKEKGDIPEGYSVSREKKERFSLILESASTNQTSMYLCASRTPGNTIYFGEGSWLTVV.

This chain uses TRBV29-1 with TRBJ1-2; D is unclear. CDR1 and CDR2 (germline): SQVTM, ANQGSEA. Trimming left V 6 bases short and J 8 bases short, with 16 bases between. CDR3 length equals 12 residues. CDR3 region: CSVSETRTGYTF. The CDR3 DNA follows: TGCAGCGTCTCAGAAACACGGACGGGCTACACCTTC.

J is TRBJ2-1 and V is TRBV27, with 8 bases fitting TRBD1. After removal of 8 bases from V and 6 bases from J, the junction contained 12 bases not matched to a gene. The CDR3 is made up of 15 amino acids. Per germline, CDR1 MNHEY and CDR2 SMNVEV (reference sequence). The CDR3 DNA sequence: TGTGCCAGCTCCCTTGGGGGACAGGTCTTCAATGAGCAGTTCTTC. Protein product: CASSLGGQVFNEQFF.

In this sample, this clonotype turned up once. V usage is TRBV25-1 and J usage is TRBJ2-7; either TRBD1 or TRBD2 may fit D (7 bases each). Trimming removed 7 bases at V and 5 bases at J, with 21 bases between. Germline loops: CDR1 MGHDK, CDR2 SYGVNS. This CDR3 is 15 amino acids long. DNA for the CDR3: TGTGCCAGCACCACCCAGGGGGGCGGGAGCCACGAGCAGTACTTC. It specifies CASTTQGGGSHEQYF.

DNA for the CDR3: TGTGCCAGCAGTGCGACAGGGAGAGTTAATGAAAAACTGTTTTTT. It specifies CASSATGRVNEKLFF. The chain carries TRBV25-1 and TRBJ1-4, with TRBD1 identical over 7 bases. The length of the CDR3 is 15 residues. Germline CDR1 MGHDK, CDR2 SYGVNS. The V segment lost 4 bases and the J segment 4 bases; nucleotides outside the gene matches: 6.

This chain connects TRBV10-3 to TRBJ1-2, with D tentatively TRBD1 (5 bases). V was shortened by 10 bases and J by 7 bases, with 31 bases between the two germline ends. The CDR3 loop spans 17 amino acids. Per the germline V gene, CDR1 is ENHRY and CDR2 is SYGVKD. DNA for the CDR3: TGTGCCACCAGCCCCTACTCCCTACCCGGAACCCAGGGTGGCTACACCTTC. This translates into CATSPYSLPGTQGGYTF.

J is TRBJ2-2 and V is TRBV9; a possible D gene is TRBD2 (6 bases). The germline V gene has CDR1 SGDLS and CDR2 YYNGEE. V was cut by 2 bases and J by 6 bases, with 14 bases left in between. The CDR3 is made up of 15 amino acids. The chain's CDR3 is CASSVTSGSPGELFF. The CDR3 bases are TGTGCCAGCAGCGTGACAAGCGGGTCCCCCGGGGAGCTGTTTTTT.

V usage is TRBV29-1 and J usage is TRBJ1-4; D perhaps matches TRBD1 (6 bases). Trimming took off 7 bases at V and 5 bases at J, with 17 bases between the two ends. This CDR3 is 14 amino acids long. Germline values: CDR1 SQVTM, CDR2 ANQGSEA. In DNA, the CDR3 is TGCAGCGCTAGTTTCGGACAGTTCAATGAAAAACTGTTTTTT. Translating it yields CSASFGQFNEKLFF.

This clonotype is a singleton in its sample. The chain recombines TRBV7-2 with TRBJ2-2, with D perhaps given as TRBD1 or TRBD2 (5 bases each). There are 18 residues in the CDR3. Trimming shortened V by 3 bases and J by 0 bases, and 17 bases separated the two germline ends. The germline V gene has CDR1 SGHTA and CDR2 FQGNSA. CDR3 amino acids: CASSFRDGTLANTGELFF. The CDR3 DNA follows: TGTGCCAGCAGCTTCCGGGACGGAACCTTAGCGAACACCGGGGAGCTGTTTTTT.

This rearrangement joins TRBV20-1 to TRBJ2-1, with 8 bases identical to TRBD1. Germline V lookup: CDR1 DFQATT, CDR2 SNEGSKA (reference sequence). This CDR3 region has 15 residues. Trimming removed 3 bases from V and 4 bases from J; junction bases left unmatched: 8. As DNA, the CDR3 is TGCAGTGCTAGTGGACCGGGACAGGCTTACAATGAGCAGTTCTTC. Amino acids: CSASGPGQAYNEQFF.

This chain links TRBV20-1 with TRBJ2-3, with unresolved D. Per the germline V gene, CDR1 is DFQATT and CDR2 is SNEGSKA (reference sequence). The CDR3 sequence is 13 residues long. V was pared by 7 bases and J by 2 bases, with 13 bases between. The CDR3 sequence is CSVTLRITDTQYF. DNA of the CDR3: TGCAGTGTAACCCTTAGGATCACAGATACGCAGTATTTT.

The rearrangement links TRBV3-1 to TRBJ2-3; no reliable D call. The V end was cut by 5 bases, the J end by 5 bases, with 5 bases between. The CDR3 is 11 amino acids. The germline V gene has CDR1 LGHDT and CDR2 YNNKEL (reference sequence). The CDR3 is CASSYQDTQYF. CDR3 sequence (DNA): TGTGCCAGCAGCTACCAAGATACGCAGTATTTT.

The chain has TRBV5-4 and TRBJ2-2; D not certain. The CDR3 spans 12 residues. Germline loops: CDR1 SGHNT, CDR2 YYREEE (reference sequence). V was pared by 5 bases and J by 5 bases, with 7 bases between. In DNA form, the CDR3 reads TGTGCCAGCAGGGGCGAGACCGGGGAGCTGTTTTTT. Protein sequence: CASRGETGELFF.

The V gene is TRBV10-3, the J gene TRBJ2-2; 8 bases fit TRBD1. Germline CDR1 ENHRY, CDR2 SYGVKD. V lost 6 bases and J lost 4; bases outside the gene matches: 4. CDR3 length: 14 residues. This CDR3 reads CAIREGQATGELFF. The CDR3, as DNA: TGTGCCATCAGAGAGGGACAGGCCACCGGGGAGCTGTTTTTT.

The chain recombines TRBV5-1 with TRBJ1-2; D is unclear. The germline V gene encodes CDR1 SGHRS and CDR2 YFSETQ. This CDR3 has 18 residues. V lost 1 base and J 0 bases, leaving 19 bases between the germline ends. The CDR3 spells CASSLRGSVSRANYGYTF. The CDR3 bases are TGCGCCAGCAGCTTGAGAGGGTCGGTCTCTAGAGCTAACTATGGCTACACCTTC.

The J gene is TRBJ2-5, the V gene TRBV5-4; D possibly matches TRBD1 or TRBD2 (5 bases each). The germline CDR1 and CDR2 sequences are SGHNT and YYREEE (reference sequence). Trimming took 0 bases from V and 5 from J, leaving 14 bases between them. The CDR3 is 15 residues long. Here the CDR3 DNA reads TGTGCCAGCAGCTTGGGGCCTCGGGGCGGGGAGACCCAGTACTTC. It translates to CASSLGPRGGETQYF.

This chain uses TRBV6-5 with TRBJ2-3; 8 bases line up with TRBD1. The CDR3 runs to 14 residues. V was clipped by 6 bases and J by 5 bases; unmatched bases: 7. CDR1 and CDR2 from the germline V gene are MNHEY and SVGAGI. The CDR3 nucleotides read TGTGCCAGCAGCCCAGGGGGCGCGGGAGATACGCAGTATTTT. Its protein product is CASSPGGAGDTQYF.

The V and J genes are TRBV2 and TRBJ1-5, with TRBD1 matching over 7 bases. Looked up from germline, CDR1 is SNHLY and CDR2 is FYNNEI. Trimming took 6 bases from V and 1 from J; bases not matched to a gene: 3. The CDR3 length is 14 residues. As DNA, the CDR3 is TGTGCCAGCAGACAGGGGCTGAGCAATCAGCCCCAGCATTTT. It translates to CASRQGLSNQPQHF.

V is TRBV29-1 and J is TRBJ1-2; D gene ambiguous. CDR3 length equals 12 residues. Germline V gene sequence: CDR1 SQVTM, CDR2 ANQGSEA. V was trimmed by 5 bases and J by 5 bases, leaving 12 bases between them. CDR3 sequence: CSVLQRGYGYTF. CDR3 in DNA: TGCAGCGTTTTACAGCGGGGATATGGCTACACCTTC.

The J gene is TRBJ1-5, the V gene TRBV12-3 or TRBV12-4, with D unclear. This CDR3 is 14 amino acids long. V lost 7 bases and J 0 bases, leaving 10 bases between the germline ends. The CDR3 sequence is CASTRAYSNQPQHF. For the CDR3, the DNA is TGTGCCAGCACGAGGGCTTATAGCAATCAGCCCCAGCATTTT.

The CDR3 DNA follows: TGTGCCAGCAGCCCCAGCGATTGGACTAGAAGTGCCAAAAACATTCAGTACTTC. The encoded protein is CASSPSDWTRSAKNIQYF. V and J are TRBV7-9 and TRBJ2-4; 7 bases are a match to TRBD2. The CDR3 runs to 18 residues. Germline V gene sequence: CDR1 SEHNR, CDR2 FQNEAQ (reference sequence). Trimming at V came to 5 bases and at J to 1 base, leaving 14 bases not matched to a gene.